Detailed here is one TCR beta chain. This specimen belongs to a study of blood T cell repertoires in COVID-19. Source study methods: Estimation of nucleated cell counts was performed using reference gene primer amplification. The method was immunoSEQ multiplex PCR; TCRdb's version includes in-frame clones alone and lacks a portion of them. V, J and clone size derive from that table, while D and trimming were established from the DNA sequence. The data show fewer than 90,000 clones, around 89% seen once. The sample consisted of peripheral blood. This receptor was taken from a woman of 80 years or more with active COVID-19.

The CDR3 region is CASSPLGTVFGDTQYF. CDR3 nucleotide sequence: TGTGCCAGCAGTCCTCTCGGGACAGTTTTTGGAGATACGCAGTATTTT. This chain uses TRBV6-6 with TRBJ2-3, with 7 bases fitting TRBD1. CDR3 length equals 16 residues. Germline CDR1 and CDR2: MNHNY and SVGAGI (reference sequence). Germline trimming cut 5 bases from V and 5 bases from J; bases unmatched to any gene: 13.